The 5 T cell receptor beta chains below were found in one sample sequenced in a study of blood T cell repertoires in COVID-19. Repertoires were generated with immunoSEQ multiplex PCR, while TCRdb's copy carries only in-frame clones and drops some. Of fewer than 250,000 clones in the sample, approximately 88% are singletons; the top ten hold 5.5% to 8%. Sample: peripheral blood. The receptors were gathered from a man in his sixties who had recovered from COVID-19.

This chain connects TRBV7-2 to TRBJ1-1; 7 bases are a match to TRBD1. Germline CDR1 and CDR2: SGHTA and FQGNSA. The CDR3 has 15 amino acids. V trimming: 3 bases; J trimming: 11 bases; junction bases outside the gene matches: 15. The CDR3 sequence: CASSFGTVGVEGAFF. CDR3 DNA sequence: TGTGCCAGCAGCTTCGGGACAGTCGGGGTGGAAGGCGCTTTCTTT.

This clone showed up just once. The V and J genes are TRBV10-3 and TRBJ2-3; 11 bases match TRBD1. The length of the CDR3 is 15 residues. V lost 3 bases to trimming and J lost 2 bases; unmatched junction nucleotides: 1. The germline CDR1 and CDR2 sequences are ENHRY and SYGVKD. CDR3 bases: TGTGCCATCAGTGACGGACAGGGGGCCACAGATACGCAGTATTTT. This translates into CAISDGQGATDTQYF.

The J gene is TRBJ2-2, the V gene TRBV30; 14 bases match TRBD2. CDR3 length: 16 amino acids. Germline V CDR1 and CDR2: GTSNPN, SVGIG (reference sequence). With 3 bases clipped from V and 8 bases from J, the junction kept 8 bases outside the gene matches. CDR3 DNA: TGTGCCTGGAGATCCGGACTAGCGGGAGGCAGAGGGGAGCTGTTTTTT. Amino acids: CAWRSGLAGGRGELFF. The full variable domain, its missing parts supplied by reference TRBV30 and TRBJ2-2, is SQTIHQWPATLVQPVGSPLSLECTVEGTSNPNLYWYRQAAGRGLQLLFYSVGIGQISSEVPQNLSASRPQDRQFILSSKKLLLSDSGFYLCAWRSGLAGGRGELFFGEGSRLTVL.

The chain couples TRBV2 to TRBJ2-3; tentative D call: TRBD1 (6 bases). CDR3 length: 14 residues. Germline CDR1 SNHLY, CDR2 FYNNEI. V lost 6 bases and J lost 0, with 10 bases in between. In nucleotides, the CDR3 is TGTGCCAGCAGACGACAGGAAAGCACAGATACGCAGTATTTT. Translating gives CASRRQESTDTQYF.

The chain carries TRBV7-2 and TRBJ2-3; 8 bases line up with TRBD2. V was pared by 5 bases and J by 1 base, with 8 bases of the junction left unmatched. CDR1 and CDR2 from the germline V gene are SGHTA and FQGNSA. The CDR3 spans 16 residues. The CDR3 spells CASSNLAGRGTDTQYF. DNA of the CDR3: TGTGCCAGCAGCAACCTAGCGGGTCGTGGCACAGATACGCAGTATTTT.